This T cell receptor beta chain appears in the sequencing data of a study of neurological immune-mediated disorders. TCRdb redid the calling of the 5' RACE reads with MiXCR, one entry per CDR3 protein. The sample records tens of thousands of distinct CDR3 sequences, around 4.2% being singletons. Concerning this clonotype: One end of the junction is discordant with germline, which a read error may explain.

Germline V gives CDR1 MNHEY, CDR2 SVGAGI. The CDR3 is 14 residues long. Sequencing was performed on PBMCs. The receptor comes from a man between 50 and 59 years old with multiple sclerosis. V and J are TRBV6-5 and TRBJ1-1; perhaps TRBD1 as D (5 bases). The CDR3 is CANSEYQGNTEAFF. The CDR3 DNA is TGTGCCAACAGTGAATACCAGGGGAACACTGAAGCTTTCTTT.